This T cell receptor beta chain was sequenced for a study of blood T cell repertoires in COVID-19. Whole-study context: Acute and convalescent COVID-19 specimens originated in the United States, Italy and Spain. PBMCs, B-cell-depleted T cells, or T cells were the source of the cDNA or gDNA that made up the material.

The method was immunoSEQ multiplex PCR; TCRdb's version includes in-frame clones alone and lacks a portion of them. This table has 140,000 to 150,000 clones, approximately 87% appearing once. The length of the CDR3 is 13 residues. Unmatched junction bases numbered 8, after V lost 5 bases and J lost 10 bases. Looked up from germline, CDR1 is MNHEY and CDR2 is SVGAGI. This sequence joins TRBV6-5 and TRBJ1-2; 9 nucleotides align to TRBD1. The sample comprised peripheral blood. The sequence came from a woman aged 50 to 60 with active or convalescent COVID-19. CDR3 coding DNA: TGTGCCAGCAGTAGCGGGACAGGGACCCTCTACACCTTC. It encodes CASSSGTGTLYTF.